The 24 T cell receptor beta chains presented below share a single source sample, sequenced in a study of glioma-infiltrating T cells after dendritic cell vaccination. Generated by immunoSEQ multiplex PCR, the TCRdb table keeps only in-frame clones and is missing some. The data contain about 82,000 clones, approximately 90% of them singletons. This material consisted of blood, taken before dendritic cell vaccination. These receptors all stem from a human donor with glioblastoma.

The chain employs TRBV18 and TRBJ1-1, with unresolved D. This CDR3 has 14 residues. V shed 5 bases and J shed 2 bases, with 12 bases lying between them. Germline V lookup: CDR1 KGHSH, CDR2 LQKENI. CDR3 sequence: CASSTSTTNTEAFF. Written as DNA, the CDR3 is TGTGCCAGCTCAACCAGTACCACCAACACTGAAGCTTTCTTT.

The chain has TRBV18 and TRBJ2-5; 9 nucleotides match TRBD2. The CDR3 is made up of 13 amino acids. CDR1 and CDR2 (germline): KGHSH, LQKENI. With V trimmed by 3 bases and J by 5 bases, 1 base remained unmatched. In DNA form, the CDR3 reads TGTGCCAGCTCACCGGCGGGAGGGGAGACCCAGTACTTC. Encoded protein: CASSPAGGETQYF.

J is TRBJ2-7 and V is TRBV28; 11 positions agree with TRBD1. V lost 4 bases and J lost 5; bases outside the gene matches: 10. The CDR3 length is 16 residues. CDR1 and CDR2 from the germline V gene are MDHEN and SYDVKM. The CDR3 DNA reads as TGTGCCAGCAGTTCGATCCGTCGGACAGGGGGCAACGAGCAGTACTTC. Translating it yields CASSSIRRTGGNEQYF.

The chain joins TRBV7-6 to TRBJ2-5, with TRBD2 matching 8 bases. The ends lost 11 bases at V and 1 base at J; junction bases unmatched: 18. The CDR3 extends over 17 amino acids. Germline CDR1 SGHVS, CDR2 FNYEAQ. CDR3 loop: CASRGGIGPYTQETQYF. The CDR3 DNA follows: TGTGCCTCCCGCGGGGGGATCGGGCCCTACACCCAAGAGACCCAGTACTTC.

V and J are TRBV11-2 and TRBJ2-3, with D unclear. V was clipped by 2 bases and J by 3 bases, with 9 bases between them. The germline V gene has CDR1 SGHAT and CDR2 FQNNGV. The CDR3 is 14 amino acids. CDR3 residues: CASSLSRLTDTQYF. CDR3 coding DNA: TGTGCCAGCAGCTTATCAAGACTGACAGATACGCAGTATTTT.

V is TRBV11-3 and J is TRBJ2-7, with 11 bases fitting TRBD2. This CDR3 region has 15 residues. Per germline, CDR1 SGHNT and CDR2 YENEEA. J lost 7 bases, V lost 5 bases, and 10 bases had no gene match. The CDR3 DNA reads TGTGCCAGCAGCAACCCAGGGGGACTAGCGGAGGAGCAGTACTTC. Translated, it gives CASSNPGGLAEEQYF.

The gene calls are TRBV7-9 and TRBJ1-6; possible D gene TRBD1, 5 bases. The CDR3 runs to 14 residues. Germline lookup yields CDR1 SEHNR and CDR2 FQNEAQ (reference sequence). The V end lost 7 bases, the J end lost 8 bases, and 15 bases lay between the germline ends. CDR3 sequence reads: CASTYVREDSPLHF. The CDR3 coding sequence is TGTGCCAGCACCTATGTCAGGGAGGATTCACCCCTCCACTTT.

The chain links TRBV19 to TRBJ2-1; 9 bases are a match to TRBD1. Trimming took 5 bases from V and 1 from J; bases not matched to a gene: 6. The CDR3 runs 16 residues. The germline V gene has CDR1 LNHDA and CDR2 SQIVND (reference sequence). As DNA, the CDR3 is TGTGCCAGTAGTCTCAGCGGGACAGGGTCCTACAATGAGCAGTTCTTC. Translated, it gives CASSLSGTGSYNEQFF.

A single count supports this clone. The chain has TRBV10-1 and TRBJ1-5; 7 nucleotides agree with TRBD1. This CDR3 spans 13 amino acids. CDR1 and CDR2 (germline): WNHNN, SYGVQD (reference sequence). J lost 4 bases, V lost 6 bases, and 3 bases had no gene match. This chain's CDR3 is CASSRDSNQPQHF. CDR3 nucleotide sequence: TGCGCCAGCAGCCGGGACAGTAATCAGCCCCAGCATTTT.

The chain is built from TRBV6-1 and TRBJ1-1; 10 bases line up with TRBD1. The CDR3 has 15 residues. V shed 8 bases and J 7 bases; nucleotides not matched to a gene: 13. Germline V CDR1 and CDR2: MNHNS, SASEGT. The DNA for the CDR3 is TGTGCCAGCCCCCTGGGTCCGACAGGGGGCCGTGAAGCTTTCTTT. Translation gives CASPLGPTGGREAFF.

The gene calls are TRBV11-3 and TRBJ2-5; a possible D gene is TRBD2 (5 bases). The germline gives CDR1 SGHNT, CDR2 YENEEA. Trimming left V 5 bases short and J 6 bases short, with 25 bases between. The CDR3 sequence is 17 residues long. CDR3 DNA sequence: TGTGCCAGCAGCCAAAGGGTCGGGGAAGGGTCTGGTCAGACCCAGTACTTC. It codes for CASSQRVGEGSGQTQYF.

A few counts support this clone. This sequence joins TRBV7-9 and TRBJ2-4; 12 bases align to TRBD2. CDR1 is SEHNR, CDR2 FQNEAQ, per germline (reference sequence). The CDR3 spans 17 residues. Unmatched junction bases numbered 6, after V lost 4 bases and J lost 2 bases. CDR3 protein: CASSSSSGGVTKNIQYF. As DNA, the CDR3 is TGTGCCAGCAGCTCTTCTAGCGGGGGGGTTACCAAAAACATTCAGTACTTC.

The chain recombines TRBV30 with TRBJ1-1; 7 bases are shared with TRBD1. With V trimmed by 8 bases and J by 1 base, 7 bases remained unmatched. This CDR3 contains 13 residues. CDR1 and CDR2 from the germline V gene are GTSNPN and SVGIG (reference sequence). The CDR3 protein is CAGGGIGNTEAFF. The DNA of the CDR3 is TGTGCCGGAGGGGGCATTGGGAACACTGAAGCTTTCTTT.

The chain uses TRBV2 and TRBJ2-7; D unresolved. The CDR3 runs 12 residues. CDR1 is SNHLY, CDR2 FYNNEI, per germline. V was trimmed by 4 bases and J by 5 bases, leaving 9 bases between them. The CDR3 sequence is CASSVGPDEQYF. CDR3 in DNA: TGTGCCAGCAGTGTGGGCCCAGACGAGCAGTACTTC.

This chain links TRBV7-9 with TRBJ1-5; no definite D call. Looked up from germline, CDR1 is SEHNR and CDR2 is FQNEAQ (reference sequence). V dropped 1 base and J dropped 4 bases, with 8 bases sitting between them. This CDR3 is 14 amino acids long. This chain's CDR3 is CASSLDGVNQPQHF. The CDR3, as DNA: TGTGCCAGCAGCTTAGACGGGGTTAATCAGCCCCAGCATTTT.

This clone was seen a handful of times. The chain carries TRBV5-6 and TRBJ1-2; TRBD1 aligns across 8 bases. Germline CDR1 reads SGHDT; CDR2 reads YYEEEE. This CDR3 contains 14 residues. V shed 4 bases, J shed 4 bases, and the junction held 6 bases outside the gene matches. CDR3 in DNA: TGTGCCAGCAGCCGGGACAGGTCGACCTATGGCTACACCTTC. Protein: CASSRDRSTYGYTF.

V usage is TRBV7-8 and J usage is TRBJ1-2; 8 positions match TRBD1. Germline V gene sequence: CDR1 SGHVS, CDR2 FQNEAQ. The J segment lost 4 bases and the V segment lost 1 base, leaving 5 bases of the junction unmatched. The CDR3 is 15 residues long. The CDR3 reads CASSLDGQGTYGYTF. The CDR3 nucleotides read TGTGCCAGCAGCTTAGATGGACAGGGAACCTATGGCTACACCTTC.

The genes are TRBV27 and TRBJ2-3; tentatively, D is TRBD2 (5 bases). The V end lost 6 bases, the J end lost 8 bases, and 21 bases lay between the germline ends. The CDR3 loop spans 15 amino acids. Germline V gives CDR1 MNHEY, CDR2 SMNVEV (reference sequence). The CDR3 loop reads CASRWRSGNEGTQYF. CDR3 nucleotide sequence: TGTGCCAGCAGGTGGAGGTCTGGGAACGAAGGTACGCAGTATTTT.

The chain joins TRBV7-3 to TRBJ2-3; 9 bases are shared with TRBD1. V trimming: 5 bases; J trimming: 7 bases; junction bases outside the gene matches: 13. The CDR3 has 16 residues. The germline V gene encodes CDR1 SGHTA and CDR2 FQGTGA. DNA for the CDR3: TGTGCCAGCAGCGGAACCGGGACAGGGTATATGAATACGCAGTATTTT. Amino acids: CASSGTGTGYMNTQYF.

A note on this clone: Other DNA sequences from this sample encode an identical CDR3 as well. The J gene is TRBJ1-2, the V gene TRBV6-6; a possible D gene is TRBD1 (5 bases). Trimming cost V 6 bases and J 7 bases, with 18 bases left between them. The CDR3 length is 14 residues. Germline V gene sequence: CDR1 MNHNY, CDR2 SVGAGI (reference sequence). The CDR3 DNA is TGTGCCAGCAGCTTCGACTCCCCGGGGGGTGGCTACACCTTC. Protein sequence: CASSFDSPGGGYTF.

This clone was detected only once. The chain has TRBV7-9 and TRBJ1-2; 7 positions match TRBD1. The CDR3 spans 13 residues. Germline CDR1 and CDR2: SEHNR and FQNEAQ (reference sequence). The V and J ends lost 1 base and 6 bases, in that order; junction bases with no gene match: 2. CDR3 amino acids: CASSLEGGDGYTF. The CDR3 DNA follows: TGTGCCAGCAGCTTAGAAGGGGGCGATGGCTACACCTTC.

V gene TRBV30 combines with J gene TRBJ1-1; 7 positions agree with TRBD1. The CDR3 consists of 15 residues. Germline CDR1 and CDR2: GTSNPN and SVGIG (reference sequence). V shed 1 base, J shed 1 base, and the junction held 6 bases outside the gene matches. The DNA of the CDR3 is TGTGCCTGGAGTGGCTTTGGGACAGCGAACACTGAAGCTTTCTTT. Encoded protein: CAWSGFGTANTEAFF.

The V and J genes are TRBV9 and TRBJ2-1, with 10 bases fitting TRBD2. The CDR3 runs 16 residues. Germline V gene sequence: CDR1 SGDLS, CDR2 YYNGEE. Trimming removed 4 bases from V and 6 bases from J; junction bases left unmatched: 10. The CDR3 DNA is TGTGCCAGCAGCCCCATTATGGGACTAGCGAGCAATGAGCAGTTCTTC. Translating it yields CASSPIMGLASNEQFF.

The genes are TRBV30 and TRBJ2-5, with 9 bases aligning to TRBD1. Judging by the DNA end, TRBJ2-7 fits better; the J call may be wrong. Germline lookup yields CDR1 GTSNPN and CDR2 SVGIG (reference sequence). The CDR3 runs 14 residues. As DNA, the CDR3 is TGTGCCTGGACTTCCGGGACAGGGCCTTACGAGCAGTACTTC. Translation gives CAWTSGTGPYEQYF.